The rows below give T cell receptor beta chains drawn from one sample of a study of T cells in Graves' hyperthyroidism and ophthalmopathy. One entry per CDR3 protein, called by TCRdb with MiXCR from the multiplex PCR reads. The table lists around 420,000 distinct CDR3 sequences, 15% to 18% of them singletons. The sequenced material came from blood. These receptors all stem from a woman between 18 and 30 years old with Graves' hyperthyroidism. CDR3s include the opening cysteine and the closing phenylalanine or tryptophan. Each record gives: V gene, clone size, D gene, J gene, CDR3 protein, CDR3 DNA. D genes are given only for firm matches. Clone size appears in some rows only: once, few, many, or a class for an expanded clone.

TRBV30	many	TRBD1	TRBJ1-5	CAFGQADQPQHF	TGTGCCTTTGGACAGGCCGATCAGCCCCAGCATTTT
TRBV11-3	many	.	TRBJ2-1	CASSLGESNEQFF	TGTGCCAGCAGCTTAGGAGAGTCCAATGAGCAGTTCTTC
TRBV6-1	few	TRBD2	TRBJ2-7	CASSLRLAGVEEQYF	TGTGCCAGCAGCCTTCGACTAGCGGGAGTTGAAGAGCAGTACTTC
TRBV19	few	TRBD1	TRBJ2-7	CASRLTGGPYEQYF	TGTGCCAGTAGACTGACAGGGGGTCCCTACGAGCAGTACTTC
TRBV12-3/TRBV12-4	many	TRBD2	TRBJ2-5	CASKWEGFETQYF	TGTGCCAGCAAGTGGGAGGGCTTCGAGACCCAGTACTTC
TRBV6-2/TRBV6-3	.	.	TRBJ2-6	CASSVGRTPSSGANVLTF	TGTGCCAGCAGTGTAGGACGGACCCCGAGCTCTGGGGCCAACGTCCTGACTTTC
TRBV5-8	.	TRBD2	TRBJ2-3	CASSFGRSGLAGDQDTQYF	TGTGCCAGCAGCTTTGGGCGATCAGGACTAGCGGGAGACCAAGATACGCAGTATTTT
TRBV5-1	many	.	TRBJ2-7	CASSVDTPSSYEQYF	TGCGCCAGCAGCGTGGACACCCCCAGCTCCTACGAGCAGTACTTC
TRBV7-9	.	.	TRBJ2-3	CASSFGQWGTDTQYF	TGTGCCAGCAGCTTCGGCCAATGGGGCACAGATACGCAGTATTTT
TRBV19	few	TRBD1	TRBJ1-2	CASTPGDGTGGNGYTF	TGTGCCAGTACCCCCGGGGATGGGACAGGGGGAAATGGCTACACCTTC
TRBV7-6	many	TRBD1	TRBJ2-2	CASSKQGGQIPGELFF	TGTGCCAGCAGCAAACAAGGGGGACAGATCCCCGGGGAGCTGTTTTTT
TRBV19	few	TRBD2	TRBJ2-2	CATTTSGRAGTGELFF	TGTGCCACTACGACTAGCGGGAGGGCCGGGACCGGGGAGCTGTTTTTT
TRBV4-1	.	.	TRBJ2-1	CASKGLKGSYNEQFF	TGCGCCAGCAAAGGCTTAAAGGGCTCCTACAATGAGCAGTTCTTC
TRBV12-3/TRBV12-4	many	.	TRBJ2-7	CASSVGAVDEQYF	TGTGCCAGCTCGGTAGGGGCTGTAGACGAGCAGTACTTC
TRBV10-3	few	.	TRBJ2-7	CAISFVDGNSYEQYF	TGTGCCATCAGTTTTGTGGACGGGAACTCCTACGAGCAGTACTTC
TRBV7-3	many	.	TRBJ1-1	CASSQRGGTEAFF	TGTGCCAGCAGTCAACGGGGGGGGACTGAAGCTTTCTTT
TRBV29-1	many	.	TRBJ2-7	CSGRLTGESYEQYF	TGCAGCGGACGACTGACGGGGGAGTCCTACGAGCAGTACTTC
TRBV2	many	TRBD1	TRBJ2-2	CASSMGQGIRTGELFF	TGTGCCAGCAGTATGGGACAGGGAATAAGGACCGGGGAGCTGTTTTTT
TRBV30	many	TRBD2	TRBJ2-1	CAQQTSASSYNEQFF	TGTGCCCAACAGACTAGCGCCAGCTCCTACAATGAGCAGTTCTTC
TRBV5-8	many	.	TRBJ2-2	CASSLGDRNTGELFF	TGTGCCAGCAGCTTGGGGGACCGAAACACCGGGGAGCTGTTTTTT
TRBV27	many	.	TRBJ2-3	CASIGGSPDTQYF	TGTGCCAGCATTGGTGGGAGCCCCGATACGCAGTATTTT
TRBV6-1	.	.	TRBJ1-4	CAAAARRLGSEKLFF	TGTGCCGCAGCAGCGAGGCGCCTGGGAAGTGAAAAACTGTTTTTT
TRBV20-1	many	.	TRBJ1-6	CSAQEAQAYNSPLHF	TGCAGTGCTCAAGAAGCGCAGGCGTATAATTCACCCCTCCACTTT
TRBV20-1	few	TRBD1	TRBJ2-2	CSARDRKGGVSGELFF	TGCAGTGCTAGAGATCGAAAAGGGGGCGTTTCCGGGGAGCTGTTTTTT
TRBV7-2	many	TRBD1	TRBJ2-3	CASSLVQGADTQYF	TGTGCCAGCAGCTTAGTACAGGGGGCAGATACGCAGTATTTT
TRBV18	many	TRBD1	TRBJ1-5	CASSLYSGTGGNQPQHF	TGTGCCAGCTCACTCTACTCCGGGACAGGGGGCAATCAGCCCCAGCATTTT
TRBV27	many	.	TRBJ2-7	CASSFFADTYEQYF	TGTGCCAGCAGTTTCTTCGCGGACACCTACGAGCAGTACTTC
TRBV28	.	.	TRBJ1-2	CASSMGRDYGYTF	TGTGCCAGCAGTATGGGCCGAGACTATGGCTACACCTTC
TRBV2	few	TRBD2	TRBJ2-1	CASRAGLDVEQFF	TGTGCCAGCAGAGCCGGACTAGATGTTGAGCAGTTCTTC
TRBV28	.	TRBD1	TRBJ1-4	CASSLGDRGLREKLFF	TGTGCCAGCAGCCTAGGGGACAGGGGGCTGCGTGAAAAACTGTTTTTT
TRBV7-2	many	.	TRBJ1-5	CASSLRWGDSNQPQHF	TGTGCCAGCAGCTTGCGGTGGGGGGATAGCAATCAGCCCCAGCATTTT
TRBV5-1	many	TRBD1	TRBJ1-2	CASSEQDRNGYTF	TGCGCCAGCAGCGAACAGGACAGGAATGGCTACACCTTC
TRBV18	many	.	TRBJ1-2	CASSAGEALGYTF	TGTGCCAGCTCCGCCGGGGAGGCCCTCGGCTACACCTTC
TRBV7-8	few	.	TRBJ1-2	CASSLGQALYGYTF	TGTGCCAGCAGCTTAGGACAGGCCCTCTATGGCTACACCTTC
TRBV19	many	TRBD2	TRBJ2-2	CASSGRLASPGELFF	TGTGCCAGTAGTGGGAGACTAGCAAGCCCCGGGGAGCTGTTTTTT
TRBV20-1	few	.	TRBJ2-3	CSASFRGRTDTQYF	TGCAGTGCTAGTTTCCGGGGGCGCACAGATACGCAGTATTTT
TRBV7-8	few	TRBD2	TRBJ2-2	CASSFTSGRAHTGELFF	TGTGCCAGCAGCTTTACTAGCGGGAGGGCGCACACCGGGGAGCTGTTTTTT
TRBV2	many	.	TRBJ2-3	CASADYSDTQYF	TGTGCCAGCGCAGATTACTCAGATACGCAGTATTTT
TRBV20-1	many	.	TRBJ2-7	CSASPRERVYEQYF	TGCAGTGCTAGTCCCCGGGAGAGAGTATACGAGCAGTACTTC
TRBV30	many	TRBD2	TRBJ2-1	CAWNQGLAGGDEQFF	TGTGCCTGGAACCAAGGACTAGCGGGGGGTGATGAGCAGTTCTTC
TRBV4-2	few	.	TRBJ2-2	CASSQVNGELFF	TGTGCCAGCAGCCAAGTGAACGGGGAGCTGTTTTTT
TRBV20-1	many	.	TRBJ2-1	CSATGRAALNEQFF	TGCAGTGCCACCGGGCGGGCCGCCCTCAATGAGCAGTTCTTC
TRBV7-9	many	.	TRBJ2-7	CASSLPGEGVYEQYF	TGTGCCAGCAGCTTACCGGGAGAAGGTGTCTACGAGCAGTACTTC
TRBV12-3/TRBV12-4	many	.	TRBJ1-1	CASSLVGVNTEAFF	TGTGCCAGCAGTTTAGTAGGGGTGAACACTGAAGCTTTCTTT
TRBV12-3/TRBV12-4	many	.	TRBJ1-6	CASSPRPINSPLHF	TGTGCCAGCAGTCCCAGGCCCATTAATTCACCCCTCCACTTT
TRBV11-1	many	TRBD2	TRBJ2-1	CASSPGTSNEQFF	TGTGCCAGCAGCCCCGGGACTAGTAATGAGCAGTTCTTC
TRBV12-3/TRBV12-4	many	.	TRBJ2-2	CASSLGTAGELFF	TGTGCCAGCAGTCTCGGGACGGCCGGGGAGCTGTTTTTT
TRBV20-1	many	TRBD2	TRBJ2-5	CSARDKGGLAGRDQYF	TGCAGTGCTAGAGATAAGGGTGGACTAGCGGGGAGGGACCAGTACTTC
TRBV7-9	many	TRBD1	TRBJ1-4	CASSLSRTGGREKLFF	TGTGCCAGCAGCTTAAGTAGGACAGGGGGCCGTGAAAAACTGTTTTTT
TRBV7-9	few	TRBD1	TRBJ1-4	CASSSPGQGFSNEKLFF	TGTGCCAGCAGCTCACCGGGACAGGGGTTTTCTAATGAAAAACTGTTTTTT
TRBV6-1	many	.	TRBJ1-4	CASSPHQTGNEKLFF	TGTGCCAGCAGCCCCCATCAAACGGGGAATGAAAAACTGTTTTTT
TRBV12-3/TRBV12-4	many	TRBD2	TRBJ2-5	CASSFGAGGLETQYF	TGTGCCAGCAGTTTCGGGGCGGGGGGGCTGGAGACCCAGTACTTC
TRBV28	many	TRBD1	TRBJ2-7	CASSFGTGDEQYF	TGTGCCAGCAGTTTTGGGACAGGGGACGAGCAGTACTTC
TRBV20-1	many	.	TRBJ1-5	CSARGDSNQPQHF	TGCAGTGCAAGGGGCGATAGCAATCAGCCCCAGCATTTT
TRBV6-1	few	.	TRBJ2-7	CASSPKGSSYEQYF	TGTGCCAGCAGCCCCAAGGGAAGCTCCTACGAGCAGTACTTC
TRBV11-2	.	.	TRBJ1-2	CASSLYQGPYGYTF	TGTGCCAGCAGCTTATATCAGGGGCCCTATGGCTACACCTTC